A single TCR beta chain is shown here with its context. Second doses that came at about 4 or about 12 weeks were put together. The length of the CDR3 is 14 residues. With 3 bases removed from V and 4 bases from J, the gap between germline ends came to 13 bases. Germline V gives CDR1 SGHNT, CDR2 YYREEE (reference sequence). This entry is derived from a study of T cell responses to AZD1222 COVID-19 vaccine. Only in-frame clones appear in the TCRdb table, and some are missing; sequencing was by immunoSEQ multiplex PCR. This table holds approximately 96,000 clones, 70% to 90% found once. The origin of this receptor is an adult who received the AZD1222 COVID-19 vaccine. The rearrangement uses TRBV5-4 and TRBJ2-5; D is perhaps TRBD2 (6 bases). The source was peripheral blood, collected 28 days after the second AZD1222 dose. CDR3 protein: CASSSQGGGETQYF. CDR3 DNA: TGTGCCAGCAGCTCGCAGGGAGGCGGAGAGACCCAGTACTTC.